Below are 25 T cell receptor beta chains sequenced from a single sample in a study of vaccination and CD4 T cells after COVID-19. TCRdb re-called the PCR reads with MiXCR, one entry per CDR3 protein. The sample records 20,000 or so distinct CDR3 sequences, about three fifths being singletons. The sample consisted of CD4+ T cells from blood, taken before SARS-CoV-2 vaccination. Every receptor here comes from a human donor who had recovered from COVID-19.

This clonotype was counted between two and nine times. The chain combines TRBV12-3 or TRBV12-4 with TRBJ2-1; either TRBD1 or TRBD2 may fit D (5 bases each). The CDR3 spans 14 residues. Trimming took 8 bases from V and 0 from J, leaving 11 bases between them. The CDR3 nucleotides are TGTGCCAGCTCGAGGGGCAGCTCCTACAATGAGCAGTTCTTC. It specifies CASSRGSSYNEQFF.

The chain employs TRBV6-2 or TRBV6-3 and TRBJ1-1, with D unresolved. V lost 6 bases and J lost 1, with 21 bases in between. The CDR3 loop spans 17 amino acids. Germline assignment: CDR1 MNHEY and CDR2 SVGEGT. For the CDR3, the DNA is TGTGCCAGCAGAGAATCGACGGGTCCTTTGACGAACACTGAAGCTTTCTTT. It encodes CASRESTGPLTNTEAFF.

The chain is built from TRBV7-9 and TRBJ1-6; D is unclear. The CDR3 runs to 13 residues. Trimming stripped 0 bases from V and 14 bases from J, with 11 bases between. Germline V gene sequence: CDR1 SEHNR, CDR2 FQNEAQ (reference sequence). CDR3 protein: CASSLANRGALHF. The CDR3 DNA reads TGTGCCAGCAGCTTAGCCAACCGCGGGGCCCTCCACTTT.

This clonotype was counted a few times. This rearrangement joins TRBV10-1 to TRBJ2-7; D uncertain. Germline V gene lookup returns CDR1 WNHNN and CDR2 SYGVQD (reference sequence). Between the trimmed V and J ends, which lost 2 bases and 2 bases, there was a span of 10 bases. CDR3 length: 14 amino acids. Written as DNA, the CDR3 is TGCGCCAGCAGTGAGACTGCGATCCCCTACGAGCAGTACTTC. Protein product: CASSETAIPYEQYF.

This clonotype was counted only a few times. V usage is TRBV20-1 and J usage is TRBJ2-1; perhaps TRBD2 as D (5 bases). The CDR3 runs to 12 residues. Germline V CDR1 and CDR2: DFQATT, SNEGSKA (reference sequence). The germline V and J ends were trimmed by 4 bases and 5 bases, with 9 bases remaining between them. CDR3 in amino acids: CSAIVLDNEQFF. The DNA of the CDR3 is TGCAGTGCTATAGTACTAGACAATGAGCAGTTCTTC.

The gene calls are TRBV18 and TRBJ2-3; no reliable D call. Germline V gives CDR1 KGHSH, CDR2 LQKENI. V lost 0 bases to trimming and J lost 6 bases, with 7 bases between them. The CDR3 covers 13 residues. This CDR3 is CASSPPVRDTQYF. CDR3 DNA sequence: TGTGCCAGCTCACCACCCGTCAGGGATACGCAGTATTTT. The whole variable domain, remainder taken from reference TRBV18 and TRBJ2-3, is NAGVMQNPRHLVRRRGQEARLRCSPMKGHSHVYWYRQLPEEGLKFMVYLQKENIIDESGMPKERFSAEFPKEGPSILRIQQVVRGDSAAYFCASSPPVRDTQYFGPGTRLTVL.

This clonotype turned up a few times. The rearrangement links TRBV7-3 to TRBJ1-1; D is perhaps TRBD1 (5 bases). Trimming removed 3 bases at V and 5 bases at J, with 10 bases between. The germline CDR1 and CDR2 sequences are SGHTA and FQGTGA. CDR3 length equals 13 residues. CDR3 residues: CASSFAQGTEAFF. The DNA for the CDR3 is TGTGCCAGCAGCTTCGCCCAGGGTACTGAAGCTTTCTTT. Using reference TRBV7-3 and TRBJ1-1 for the parts outside the CDR3, the full variable domain is GAGVSQTPSNKVTEKGKYVELRCDPISGHTALYWYRQSLGQGPEFLIYFQGTGAADDSGLPNDRFFAVRPEGSVSTLKIQRTERGDSAVYLCASSFAQGTEAFFGQGTRLTVV.

This clonotype was counted a few times. CDR3 DNA sequence: TGCAGTGCTAGAGATCTTCCGGGGTACACAGATACGCAGTATTTT. Translation: CSARDLPGYTDTQYF. The chain combines TRBV20-1 with TRBJ2-3, with D tentatively TRBD2 (5 bases). CDR1 is DFQATT, CDR2 SNEGSKA, per germline (reference sequence). With 0 bases removed from V and 2 bases from J, the gap between germline ends came to 12 bases. This CDR3 contains 15 residues.

The genes are TRBV5-6 and TRBJ1-2; perhaps TRBD1 as D (6 bases). CDR3 length: 15 amino acids. The V end was cut by 0 bases, the J end by 3 bases, with 12 bases between. Germline V gives CDR1 SGHDT, CDR2 YYEEEE. The CDR3 sequence is CASSLVGRGDYGYTF. The CDR3 DNA is TGTGCCAGCAGCTTGGTGGGTAGGGGGGACTATGGCTACACCTTC.

The V gene is TRBV4-2, the J gene TRBJ2-5; no firm D call. This CDR3 has 14 amino acids. V lost 1 base and J lost 0, with 6 bases in between. The germline gives CDR1 LGHNA, CDR2 YNFKEQ. The CDR3 loop reads CASSQVKDQETQYF. The CDR3 DNA follows: TGTGCCAGCAGCCAAGTAAAGGACCAAGAGACCCAGTACTTC.

V gene TRBV28 combines with J gene TRBJ2-7; D is possibly TRBD2 (6 bases). The CDR3 extends over 14 amino acids. Germline V gene sequence: CDR1 MDHEN, CDR2 SYDVKM. V lost 7 bases to trimming and J lost 5 bases, with 18 bases between them. The CDR3 bases are TGTGCCAGCACCTCGTGGGGGGAGAAAAACGAGCAGTACTTC. This translates into CASTSWGEKNEQYF. Based on the CDR3 plus reference TRBV28 and TRBJ2-7, the full variable domain is DVKVTQSSRYLVKRTGEKVFLECVQDMDHENMFWYRQDPGLGLRLIYFSYDVKMKEKGDIPEGYSVSREKKERFSLILESASTNQTSMYLCASTSWGEKNEQYFGPGTRLTVT.

The chain combines TRBV20-1 with TRBJ1-4; a possible D gene is TRBD1 (5 bases). Trimming took off 0 bases at V and 7 bases at J, with 12 bases between the two ends. Germline assignment: CDR1 DFQATT and CDR2 SNEGSKA (reference sequence). CDR3 size: 14 residues. The CDR3 nucleotides read TGCAGTGCTAGAGACAGCAGGGTGCTTGAAAAACTGTTTTTT. Protein product: CSARDSRVLEKLFF.

This clonotype was observed a few times. The chain links TRBV20-1 to TRBJ2-1; D not resolved. This CDR3 is built from 12 residues. Germline CDR1 is DFQATT and CDR2 is SNEGSKA (reference sequence). The V and J ends lost 6 bases and 4 bases respectively, with 10 bases between them. For the CDR3, the DNA is TGCAGTGCCCGATCGCGGTACAATGAGCAGTTCTTC. This encodes CSARSRYNEQFF.

The chain carries TRBV28 and TRBJ2-5; no clear D. The germline V gene encodes CDR1 MDHEN and CDR2 SYDVKM. V gave up 0 bases and J gave up 4 bases, with 9 bases separating them. This CDR3 has 14 amino acids. The CDR3 DNA reads as TGTGCCAGCAGTTTATGGTCGGATCGAGAGACCCAGTACTTC. As protein: CASSLWSDRETQYF.

The J gene is TRBJ2-2, the V gene TRBV9; possible D gene TRBD2, 6 bases. Germline CDR1 is SGDLS and CDR2 is YYNGEE. V lost 0 bases and J lost 5, with 14 bases in between. This CDR3 contains 16 residues. The CDR3 loop reads CASSVVTSPQTGELFF. In nucleotides, the CDR3 is TGTGCCAGCAGCGTAGTCACTAGCCCCCAAACCGGGGAGCTGTTTTTT. Variable domain in full (rest from reference TRBV9 and TRBJ2-2): DSGVTQTPKHLITATGQRVTLRCSPRSGDLSVYWYQQSLDQGLQFLIQYYNGEERAKGNILERFSAQQFPDLHSELNLSSLELGDSALYFCASSVVTSPQTGELFFGEGSRLTVL.

The chain has TRBV6-2 or TRBV6-3 and TRBJ2-1, with TRBD2 matching over 13 bases. The CDR3 loop spans 15 amino acids. Per germline, CDR1 MNHEY and CDR2 SVGEGT. Unmatched junction bases numbered 6, after V lost 5 bases and J lost 8 bases. CDR3 DNA sequence: TGTGCCAGCAGTCAACTAGCGGGAGGGCAACATGAGCAGTTCTTC. Translated, it gives CASSQLAGGQHEQFF.

The chain is built from TRBV6-1 and TRBJ1-6; TRBD1 might be the D (6 bases). The CDR3 extends over 14 amino acids. V was pared by 3 bases and J by 10 bases, with 13 bases between. Looked up from germline, CDR1 is MNHNS and CDR2 is SASEGT. CDR3 amino acids: CASSDYRVWSPLHF. Here the CDR3 DNA reads TGTGCCAGCAGTGACTACAGGGTTTGGTCACCCCTCCACTTT.

The chain has TRBV7-6 and TRBJ2-2, with D possibly TRBD2 on 5 matching bases. Germline V gene lookup returns CDR1 SGHVS and CDR2 FNYEAQ. V gave up 2 bases and J gave up 2 bases, with 12 bases separating them. This CDR3 comprises 16 residues. The CDR3 spells CASSLRGVGNTGELFF. CDR3 in DNA: TGTGCCAGCAGCTTACGGGGAGTGGGCAACACCGGGGAGCTGTTTTTT. Using reference TRBV7-6 and TRBJ2-2 for the parts outside the CDR3, the full variable domain is GAGVSQSPRYKVTKRGQDVALRCDPISGHVSLYWYRQALGQGPEFLTYFNYEAQQDKSGLPNDRFSAERPEGSISTLTIQRTEQRDSAMYRCASSLRGVGNTGELFFGEGSRLTVL.

This clonotype was observed a handful of times. The genes are TRBV2 and TRBJ2-3; 10 nucleotides match TRBD2. The J segment lost 1 base and the V segment lost 8 bases, leaving 3 bases of the junction unmatched. The germline V gene encodes CDR1 SNHLY and CDR2 FYNNEI. The CDR3 runs to 14 residues. CDR3 residues: CASRTSGRTDTQYF. In nucleotides, the CDR3 is TGTGCCAGCCGGACTAGCGGACGCACAGATACGCAGTATTTT.

V and J are TRBV20-1 and TRBJ2-5, with 9 nucleotides matching TRBD2. The germline V gene encodes CDR1 DFQATT and CDR2 SNEGSKA (reference sequence). The trim removed 2 bases at V and 5 bases at J, leaving 6 bases unmatched. This CDR3 is 14 amino acids long. CDR3 in amino acids: CSARPLAGAETQYF. The CDR3 DNA reads TGCAGTGCTAGACCCTTAGCGGGAGCGGAGACCCAGTACTTC.

This chain links TRBV6-1 with TRBJ1-2; D remains ambiguous. The CDR3 is 14 amino acids. V was cut by 6 bases and J by 4 bases, with 15 bases left in between. Germline CDR1 reads MNHNS; CDR2 reads SASEGT. The CDR3: CASSPYLTLYGYTF. In DNA form, the CDR3 reads TGTGCCAGCAGCCCTTACTTAACGCTCTATGGCTACACCTTC.

The rearrangement joins TRBV7-3 to TRBJ2-6; 7 bases agree with TRBD1. This CDR3 has 19 residues. The V and J ends lost 5 bases and 0 bases, in that order; junction bases with no gene match: 13. Germline V CDR1 and CDR2: SGHTA, FQGTGA. CDR3 sequence reads: CASSPFGTDLISGANVLTF. CDR3 DNA: TGTGCCAGCAGCCCATTCGGGACAGACCTGATCTCTGGGGCCAACGTCCTGACTTTC.

The chain recombines TRBV7-3 with TRBJ2-1; D possibly corresponds to TRBD1 (5 bases). V lost 2 bases and J 8 bases, leaving 10 bases between the germline ends. Germline CDR1 and CDR2: SGHTA and FQGTGA. The CDR3 totals 13 residues. The CDR3 bases are TGTGCCAGCAGCTTACAAGGGGAATATGAGCAGTTCTTC. This encodes CASSLQGEYEQFF.

This chain joins TRBV7-3 and TRBJ1-2, with no clear D. V gave up 4 bases and J gave up 6 bases, with 12 bases separating them. Per the germline V gene, CDR1 is SGHTA and CDR2 is FQGTGA. The CDR3 is 13 amino acids. The CDR3 region is CASSYTPGDGYTF. The CDR3 nucleotides read TGTGCCAGCAGCTACACCCCCGGCGATGGCTACACCTTC.

This chain links TRBV2 with TRBJ1-5; possible D gene TRBD1, 5 bases. Germline V gene lookup returns CDR1 SNHLY and CDR2 FYNNEI. Deletions cut 6 bases from V and 0 bases from J, with 12 bases between. This CDR3 comprises 15 residues. The chain's CDR3 is CASRTGRDSNQPQHF. The CDR3 bases are TGTGCCAGCAGAACGGGACGGGATAGCAATCAGCCCCAGCATTTT.